This TCR beta chain was retrieved from a study of blood T cell repertoires in COVID-19. Whole-study context: The United States, Italy and Spain were the sources of the acute and convalescent COVID-19 samples.

How the authors handled the data: It was from reference gene primer amplification that nucleated cell counts were estimated. The repertoire was sequenced with immunoSEQ multiplex PCR; TCRdb's copy has only in-frame clones and lacks some. The D gene and trimming were derived from the DNA, and the V and J assignments and clone size from that table. This sample yields about 89,000 clones, of which 75% to 80% are seen a single time; less than 7% belongs to the top ten. Germline CDR1 reads SGHTA; CDR2 reads FQGNSA. V lost 5 bases, J lost 6 bases, and 16 bases lay in between. The CDR3 has 14 residues. The sequence derives from a man aged 65-85 years with COVID-19, enrolled during active disease. The rearrangement links TRBV7-2 to TRBJ2-5, with D possibly matching TRBD1 (5 bases). The specimen sequenced was peripheral blood. The CDR3 reads CASSIQGNSQTQYF. The CDR3 DNA reads TGTGCCAGCAGCATTCAGGGTAATTCGCAGACCCAGTACTTC. Supplemented by reference TRBV7-2 and TRBJ2-5, the full variable domain reads GAGVSQSPSNKVTEKGKDVELRCDPISGHTALYWYRQSLGQGLEFLIYFQGNSAPDKSGLPSDRFSAERTGGSVSTLTIQRTQQEDSAVYLCASSIQGNSQTQYFGPGTRLLVL.